The following is a TCR beta chain sequence with its context. This entry belongs to a study of control samples from healthy donors and cancer patients. Using immunoSEQ multiplex PCR, the repertoire was profiled, and TCRdb retains in-frame clones only, with some absent. The table shows about 140,000 clones, with over 85% occurring only once. CDR1 and CDR2 (germline): GTSNPN, SVGIG (reference sequence). The CDR3 is 12 amino acids. V was clipped by 2 bases and J by 6 bases, with 7 bases between them. The clonotype was recovered from a man aged 30 to 39 in good health. V usage is TRBV30 and J usage is TRBJ2-2, with a weak D call TRBD1 (6 bases). Material: blood. CDR3 nucleotides: TGTGCCTGGAGTAGGGGGTCCGGGGAGCTGTTTTTT. This translates into CAWSRGSGELFF. Filled out from reference TRBV30 and TRBJ2-2, the complete variable domain reads SQTIHQWPATLVQPVGSPLSLECTVEGTSNPNLYWYRQAAGRGLQLLFYSVGIGQISSEVPQNLSASRPQDRQFILSSKKLLLSDSGFYLCAWSRGSGELFFGEGSRLTVL.